This T cell receptor (beta chain) was profiled in a study of CD8 T cells in ankylosing spondylitis. Construction of TCR beta libraries was performed using quantitative 5'-RACE with molecular barcodes. TCRdb analysed the 5' RACE reads with MiXCR anew, one entry per CDR3 protein. Here the sample spans hundreds of thousands of distinct CDR3 sequences, about 20% being singletons. A note on this clonotype: As yet, its antigen is unknown.

The CDR3 runs to 16 residues. CDR1 is MGHRA, CDR2 YSYEKL, per germline. V lost 0 bases and J lost 4; bases outside the gene matches: 4. Study-level results: A TCR beta motif of fewer than ten highly homologous variants seemed to mark ankylosing spondylitis blood. There was reportedly significant enrichment of clones that were disease-linked in matched ankylosing spondylitis synovial fluid. There were earlier reports of some motif variants in reactive arthritis synovial fluid and blood.

The receptor was isolated from a male donor with ankylosing spondylitis or in good health (not recorded which). Sequencing was carried out using blood, either unsorted or a sorted T cell fraction (not recorded which). This chain joins TRBV4-1 and TRBJ2-3, with 10 bases aligning to TRBD1. The CDR3 loop reads CASSQEGQGYADTQYF. The CDR3 DNA is TGCGCCAGCAGCCAAGAGGGACAGGGGTACGCAGATACGCAGTATTTT.